The 29 T cell receptor beta chains given below trace back to one sample, sequenced in a study of human T cells and chemical hapten exposure. Using its own MiXCR run on the RACE reads, TCRdb lists one record per CDR3 protein. The sample contains over 300,000 distinct CDR3 sequences, approximately 5.1% of which appear only once. The time point was: pre-sensitization, week 0. Treatment in this sample: therapeutic diphenylcyclopropenone sensitization with weekly scalp DPC. The sequencing here drew on whole blood, taken in connection with sensitization to the hapten diphenylcyclopropenone (DPC). These receptors were obtained from a woman aged 45-65 years with alopecia areata. Some clones in this sample may be carry-over from other donors' samples.

This clonotype was picked up many times. The V call is TRBV20-1, the J call TRBJ1-6; D remains unclear. The CDR3 sequence is 13 residues long. The ends were cut back, 1 base at V and 5 bases at J, with 6 bases in the middle. Germline CDR1 reads DFQATT; CDR2 reads SNEGSKA (reference sequence). CDR3 amino acids: CSARVDNNSPLHF. CDR3 DNA: TGCAGTGCTAGAGTGGATAATAATTCACCCCTCCACTTT.

This clonotype was counted many times. The rearrangement joins TRBV6-5 to TRBJ2-2, with unresolved D. Trimming pared 2 bases from V and 6 bases from J, leaving 10 bases between. Germline lookup yields CDR1 MNHEY and CDR2 SVGAGI. The CDR3 runs 14 residues. This CDR3 reads CASSYVSEAGELFF. The DNA for the CDR3 is TGTGCCAGCAGTTACGTAAGCGAAGCCGGGGAGCTGTTTTTT.

This clonotype was picked up many times. The rearrangement links TRBV20-1 to TRBJ2-1; the match to TRBD2 covers 8 bases. Germline CDR1 reads DFQATT; CDR2 reads SNEGSKA (reference sequence). The trim removed 5 bases at V and 4 bases at J, leaving 7 bases unmatched. This CDR3 spans 14 amino acids. DNA of the CDR3: TGCAGTGCTGAACTAGCGGACTATTACAATGAGCAGTTCTTC. As protein: CSAELADYYNEQFF.

This clonotype turned up a few times. The chain combines TRBV27 with TRBJ1-2, with D unresolved. V was trimmed by 3 bases and J by 6 bases, leaving 8 bases between them. The CDR3 spans 12 residues. Germline V gene lookup returns CDR1 MNHEY and CDR2 SMNVEV (reference sequence). The CDR3 DNA is TGTGCCAGCAGTTTGGGAGGGAATGGCTACACCTTC. It specifies CASSLGGNGYTF.

This clonotype was recorded at least ten times. The chain joins TRBV5-1 to TRBJ2-1, with D possibly matching TRBD1 (5 bases). CDR3 size: 15 residues. The V and J ends lost 4 bases and 4 bases respectively, with 15 bases between them. The germline V gene has CDR1 SGHRS and CDR2 YFSETQ. The CDR3 sequence: CASSPDGSGYNEQFF. The CDR3 DNA reads as TGCGCCAGCAGCCCGGATGGCTCAGGGTACAATGAGCAGTTCTTC.

In this sample, this clonotype turned up a few times. The rearrangement links TRBV29-1 to TRBJ1-2; D not certain. Germline CDR1 SQVTM, CDR2 ANQGSEA. CDR3 length equals 11 residues. V was trimmed by 2 bases and J by 6 bases, leaving 7 bases between them. The CDR3 reads CSVERGDGYTF. In DNA, the CDR3 is TGCAGCGTTGAACGGGGAGATGGCTACACCTTC.

This chain links TRBV9 with TRBJ2-5, with D possibly being TRBD2 (5 bases). The CDR3 is made up of 13 amino acids. V lost 2 bases and J 5 bases, leaving 10 bases between the germline ends. Germline V gene data show CDR1 as SGDLS and CDR2 as YYNGEE. In nucleotides, the CDR3 is TGTGCCAGCAGCGTTTTCTCGGGGGAGACCCAGTACTTC. Translating gives CASSVFSGETQYF.

This chain connects TRBV6-2 or TRBV6-3 to TRBJ2-1; 9 bases align to TRBD2. The CDR3 is 17 amino acids. Trimming cost V 5 bases and J 0 bases; bases outside gene matches: 8. Germline V CDR1 and CDR2: MNHEY, SVGEGT. CDR3 sequence reads: CASSTPLTSGSYNEQFF. The CDR3, as DNA: TGTGCCAGCAGTACGCCTTTGACTAGCGGCTCCTACAATGAGCAGTTCTTC.

The chain carries TRBV6-2 or TRBV6-3 and TRBJ2-2; D unresolved. Trimming pared 2 bases from V and 7 bases from J, leaving 11 bases between. Germline V gene lookup returns CDR1 MNHEY and CDR2 SVGEGT. The CDR3 length is 14 residues. In nucleotides, the CDR3 is TGTGCCAGCAGTTACATTCGGCCTAGCGGGGAGCTGTTTTTT. The encoded protein is CASSYIRPSGELFF.

The table lists this clonotype with many counts. V and J are TRBV27 and TRBJ2-7, with D tentatively TRBD2 (6 bases). Trimming took 0 bases from V and 5 from J, leaving 8 bases between them. CDR1 and CDR2 from the germline V gene are MNHEY and SMNVEV (reference sequence). The CDR3 sequence is 13 residues long. The CDR3 nucleotides are TGTGCCAGCAGTTTATCGGGGAGGAACGAGCAGTACTTC. It specifies CASSLSGRNEQYF.

This clonotype was seen only a few times. The chain carries TRBV2 and TRBJ1-2; D is unresolved. CDR1 is SNHLY, CDR2 FYNNEI, per germline. CDR3 length: 12 residues. Trimming left V 8 bases short and J 4 bases short, with 11 bases between. CDR3 in DNA: TGTGCCAGCTTAAAGGGAGGCTATGGCTACACCTTC. Translated, it gives CASLKGGYGYTF.

The genes are TRBV7-2 and TRBJ2-5; 8 bases are a match to TRBD2. This CDR3 is built from 14 residues. Unmatched junction bases numbered 7, after V lost 6 bases and J lost 4 bases. Germline assignment: CDR1 SGHTA and CDR2 FQGNSA. The CDR3 bases are TGTGCCAGCAGATCCGCGGGGGGTCGAGAGACCCAGTACTTC. Translation: CASRSAGGRETQYF.

There are a few counts of this clonotype. V usage is TRBV30 and J usage is TRBJ2-1; 9 nucleotides match TRBD2. V shed 3 bases and J 4 bases; nucleotides not matched to a gene: 4. The CDR3 extends over 14 amino acids. Per the germline V gene, CDR1 is GTSNPN and CDR2 is SVGIG (reference sequence). The CDR3 sequence is CAWRGTSTYNEQFF. Here the CDR3 DNA reads TGTGCCTGGAGGGGGACTAGCACTTACAATGAGCAGTTCTTC.

This clonotype was counted only a few times. The chain joins TRBV30 to TRBJ1-2; D is perhaps TRBD1 (5 bases). There are 11 residues in the CDR3. V lost 5 bases, J lost 3 bases, and 7 bases lay in between. From germline, CDR1 is GTSNPN and CDR2 SVGIG (reference sequence). DNA for the CDR3: TGTGCCTGGGACAGAGACTATGGCTACACCTTC. It translates to CAWDRDYGYTF.

At least ten counts were recorded for this clonotype. The V call is TRBV30, the J call TRBJ1-2; D unresolved. The germline V and J ends were trimmed by 3 bases and 2 bases, with 10 bases remaining between them. In germline, CDR1 is GTSNPN, CDR2 SVGIG (reference sequence). The CDR3 runs to 13 residues. As DNA, the CDR3 is TGTGCCTGGAGCGCAGACATCAACTATGGCTACACCTTC. Amino acid sequence: CAWSADINYGYTF.

The chain uses TRBV6-6 and TRBJ1-5; TRBD1 agrees at 8 bases. This CDR3 is 16 amino acids long. J was trimmed by 5 bases and V by 0 bases; bases with no gene match: 6. Germline V gene data show CDR1 as MNHNY and CDR2 as SVGAGI (reference sequence). The DNA of the CDR3 is TGTGCCAGCAGTTACTCGACAGGGGTAGGGGATCAGCCCCAGCATTTT. The encoded protein is CASSYSTGVGDQPQHF.

This clonotype was counted at least ten times. The gene calls are TRBV11-3 and TRBJ2-1; 11 nucleotides match TRBD2. The V gene end was trimmed by 2 bases and the J gene end by 7 bases; junction bases not matched to a gene: 4. The V gene's germline CDR1 is SGHNT and CDR2 YENEEA. The length of the CDR3 is 15 residues. CDR3 residues: CASSLTTSGSNEQFF. Written as DNA, the CDR3 is TGTGCCAGCAGCTTAACAACTAGCGGGAGTAATGAGCAGTTCTTC. Full variable domain (outside the CDR3, taken from reference TRBV11-3 and TRBJ2-1): EAGVVQSPRYKIIEKKQPVAFWCNPISGHNTLYWYLQNLGQGPELLIRYENEEAVDDSQLPKDRFSAERLKGVDSTLKIQPAELGDSAVYLCASSLTTSGSNEQFFGPGTRLTVL.

Worth noting for this clonotype: A read error may explain this, as a much larger clone is one base away. The chain is built from TRBV29-1 and TRBJ1-1; TRBD1 matches at 9 bases. Germline-derived CDR1 and CDR2 are SQVTM and ANQGSEA. CDR3 length equals 15 residues. Trimming removed 8 bases from V and 5 bases from J; junction bases left unmatched: 15. The CDR3 DNA reads as TGCAGCATCAAGGGACAGGGAGTATTACTGACTGAAGCTTTCTTT. This gives the protein CSIKGQGVLLTEAFF. Full variable domain (missing parts from reference TRBV29-1 and TRBJ1-1): SAVISQKPSRDICQRGTSLTIQCQVDSQVTMMFWYRQQPGQSLTLIATANQGSEATYESGFVIDKFPISRPNLTFSTLTVSNMSPEDSSIYLCSIKGQGVLLTEAFFGQGTRLTVV.

The chain has TRBV20-1 and TRBJ1-2; D uncertain. The CDR3 is made up of 13 amino acids. Germline CDR1 DFQATT, CDR2 SNEGSKA (reference sequence). The V end was cut by 6 bases, the J end by 2 bases, with 13 bases between. The CDR3 coding sequence is TGCAGTGCCTCCCCCGGACGGAACTATGGCTACACCTTC. This encodes CSASPGRNYGYTF.

This clonotype came up a few times. The chain links TRBV6-2 or TRBV6-3 to TRBJ1-5, with D unclear. Per the germline V gene, CDR1 is MNHEY and CDR2 is SVGEGT. The V gene lost 2 bases and the J gene lost 0 bases, with 5 bases spanning the gap. CDR3 size: 14 residues. CDR3 amino acids: CASSYSTSNQPQHF. DNA of the CDR3: TGTGCCAGCAGTTACAGCACTAGCAATCAGCCCCAGCATTTT.

At least ten counts were recorded for this clonotype. The CDR3 DNA is TGTGCCAGCAGTTGGGATGGGGACGCCAGCTACGAGCAGTACTTC. This codes for CASSWDGDASYEQYF. The chain has TRBV28 and TRBJ2-7; possibly TRBD1 or TRBD2 for D (5 bases each). V was clipped by 4 bases and J by 3 bases, with 16 bases between them. This CDR3 spans 15 amino acids. The germline CDR1 and CDR2 sequences are MDHEN and SYDVKM.

This clonotype was recorded a few times. This sequence joins TRBV6-1 and TRBJ1-6, with D possibly matching TRBD1 (5 bases). There are 16 residues in the CDR3. Trimming took off 0 bases at V and 10 bases at J, with 16 bases between the two ends. Germline V gene lookup returns CDR1 MNHNS and CDR2 SASEGT. The CDR3 nucleotides are TGTGCCAGCAGTGAAGCGGGGCGGAGCCTAAGCTCACCCCTCCACTTT. It codes for CASSEAGRSLSSPLHF.

The CDR3 nucleotides read TGTGCCACCAGCGGAGGGACAGTCCAAGAGACCCAGTACTTC. This encodes CATSGGTVQETQYF. The rearrangement joins TRBV15 to TRBJ2-5, with D possibly being TRBD1 (7 bases). The CDR3 has 14 amino acids. Germline V CDR1 and CDR2: LNHNV, YYDKDF (reference sequence). Trimming took off 5 bases at V and 1 base at J, with 11 bases between the two ends.

The table lists this clonotype with a few counts. V gene TRBV6-5 combines with J gene TRBJ1-2, with a tentative D call TRBD1 (5 bases). Germline assignment: CDR1 MNHEY and CDR2 SVGAGI. This CDR3 contains 12 residues. V lost 6 bases and J lost 5, with 10 bases in between. The CDR3 region is CASRNGAYGYTF. The CDR3 coding sequence is TGTGCCAGCAGAAACGGGGCATATGGCTACACCTTC.

The rearrangement links TRBV2 to TRBJ1-5, with D tentatively TRBD1 (5 bases). The CDR3 covers 13 residues. With 8 bases removed from V and 7 bases from J, the gap between germline ends came to 15 bases. Germline CDR1 SNHLY, CDR2 FYNNEI. CDR3 residues: CASRGGSGQPQHF. CDR3 nucleotides: TGTGCCAGCCGGGGGGGAAGCGGGCAGCCCCAGCATTTT.

This clonotype showed up just a few times. The chain links TRBV24-1 to TRBJ2-1, with D uncertain. V was clipped by 5 bases and J by 0 bases, with 7 bases between them. Germline loops: CDR1 KGHDR, CDR2 SFDVKD. This CDR3 has 14 amino acids. The CDR3 DNA is TGTGCCACCAGTGGCGGAAGCTCCTACAATGAGCAGTTCTTC. Translating gives CATSGGSSYNEQFF.

This clonotype was seen a handful of times. This chain connects TRBV20-1 to TRBJ1-2; D remains ambiguous. In germline, CDR1 is DFQATT, CDR2 SNEGSKA (reference sequence). Trimming removed 2 bases at V and 3 bases at J, with 22 bases between. This CDR3 has 17 amino acids. CDR3 amino acids: CSARPTYERAGDYGYTF. The CDR3 DNA reads TGCAGTGCTAGACCCACTTATGAAAGGGCAGGTGACTATGGCTACACCTTC.

For this clonotype: A single base separates this from a much larger clone, so it may be a read error. The chain links TRBV29-1 to TRBJ1-3; D not resolved. The CDR3 extends over 12 amino acids. Germline V gene lookup returns CDR1 SQVTM and CDR2 ANQGSEA. The CDR3 sequence: CSVGMERNAIYF. In nucleotides, the CDR3 is TGCAGCGTCGGGATGGAGAGAAACGCCATATATTTT.

The chain combines TRBV12-3 or TRBV12-4 with TRBJ1-1; D is possibly TRBD1 (5 bases). V lost 7 bases, J lost 1 base, and 16 bases lay in between. This CDR3 region has 15 residues. CDR3 sequence: CASTQGGAGNTEAFF. CDR3 nucleotide sequence: TGTGCCAGCACCCAAGGAGGGGCTGGGAACACTGAAGCTTTCTTT.